This T cell receptor beta chain stems from a study of OX40 agonist ivuxolimab in advanced cancers. This clone was detected only once. Trimming cost V 0 bases and J 4 bases, with 22 bases left between them. Germline lookup yields CDR1 SGHDT and CDR2 YYEEEE. This CDR3 is 19 amino acids long. Data came from immunoSEQ multiplex PCR; TCRdb stores just in-frame clones and leaves some out. The table records over 90,000 clones, 90% of them present only once. This chain connects TRBV5-6 to TRBJ2-2; D may match TRBD1 or TRBD2 (6 bases each). The starting material was CD4+ or CD8+ T cells sorted from blood, obtained in a trial of the OX40 agonist ivuxolimab. The TCR was taken from an adult with an advanced solid tumor such as melanoma, head and neck, liver or kidney cancer. The CDR3 loop is CASSLAVTRGKSGTGELFF. The DNA of the CDR3 is TGTGCCAGCAGCTTGGCCGTGACTAGGGGGAAGTCGGGCACCGGGGAGCTGTTTTTT.